A single sample gave rise to the 28 T cell receptor beta chains below, sequenced in a study of blood T cell repertoires in COVID-19 (dated by TCRdb to about 2020). To prepare the library, the immunoSEQ multiplex PCR assay was applied. Sourced from immuneACCESS, this table was stored by TCRdb with only in-frame sequences that have V and J called. A share of the clones is absent; for the studies checked, an unresolved V gene accounts for under half, and the remainder has no known explanation. A total of 300,000 to 350,000 clones appear in this sample, roughly nine tenths of them only once. The top ten constitute roughly 1% of the sample. Source material: PBMCs or T cells enriched from blood (not recorded which). These receptors came from a woman in her thirties who had recovered from COVID-19.

The V gene is TRBV7-9, the J gene TRBJ1-1; the match to TRBD1 covers 7 bases. Trimming took 5 bases from V and 3 from J; bases not matched to a gene: 15. CDR1 and CDR2 from the germline V gene are SEHNR and FQNEAQ (reference sequence). CDR3 length: 17 amino acids. The CDR3 region is CASSIDRVPYAYTEAFF. In DNA, the CDR3 is TGTGCCAGCAGCATTGACAGGGTACCCTACGCCTACACTGAAGCTTTCTTT.

This clone was seen a single time. The V call is TRBV9, the J call TRBJ2-2; 8 nucleotides line up with TRBD2. J gave up 0 bases and V 0 bases, and 4 bases lay outside the gene matches. Germline CDR1 reads SGDLS; CDR2 reads YYNGEE. The CDR3 contains 17 residues. This CDR3 is CASSVGSGGANTGELFF. In nucleotides, the CDR3 is TGTGCCAGCAGCGTAGGCAGCGGGGGCGCGAACACCGGGGAGCTGTTTTTT.

The V call is TRBV11-2, the J call TRBJ2-7; D perhaps matches TRBD2 (6 bases). Germline V lookup: CDR1 SGHAT, CDR2 FQNNGV. The length of the CDR3 is 14 residues. V was shortened by 2 bases and J by 1 base, with 9 bases between the two germline ends. The CDR3 protein is CASSLSGGSYEQYF. The CDR3 DNA reads TGTGCCAGCAGCTTAAGTGGGGGGTCCTACGAGCAGTACTTC.

The chain uses TRBV5-4 and TRBJ2-1; TRBD2 agrees at 9 bases. This CDR3 is 16 amino acids long. Germline CDR1 and CDR2: SGHNT and YYREEE (reference sequence). The V and J ends lost 4 bases and 9 bases, in that order; junction bases with no gene match: 14. The CDR3 DNA reads as TGTGCCAGCAGCGATCACCGCGGGGGGGTCTGGGGTGAGCAGTTCTTC. Protein sequence: CASSDHRGGVWGEQFF. Together with reference TRBV5-4 and TRBJ2-1, the CDR3 gives the full variable domain: ETGVTQSPTHLIKTRGQQVTLRCSSQSGHNTVSWYQQALGQGPQFIFQYYREEENGRGNFPPRFSGLQFPNYSSELNVNALELDDSALYLCASSDHRGGVWGEQFFGPGTRLTVL.

The chain uses TRBV12-3 or TRBV12-4 and TRBJ1-5; the D is unclear. The V end lost 8 bases, the J end lost 9 bases, and 14 bases lay between the germline ends. This CDR3 comprises 12 residues. CDR3 residues: CASSPGFGPQHF. CDR3 nucleotide sequence: TGTGCCAGCTCTCCGGGGTTCGGGCCCCAGCATTTT.

This clone showed up just once. This chain links TRBV10-3 with TRBJ1-2; D may be TRBD1 (5 bases). Germline CDR1 is ENHRY and CDR2 is SYGVKD. The V gene lost 2 bases and the J gene lost 7 bases, with 14 bases spanning the gap. The CDR3 spans 14 residues. The CDR3 coding sequence is TGTGCCATCAGTGAGATGGATCAGGGTGCTGGCTACACCTTC. Encoded protein: CAISEMDQGAGYTF.

The CDR3 DNA sequence: TGTGCCAGCAGCCCCACTAGCGGGGGGGCGGGAGATACGCAGTATTTT. The encoded protein is CASSPTSGGAGDTQYF. This chain uses TRBV3-1 (or the pseudogene TRBV3-2) with TRBJ2-3; 13 bases agree with TRBD2. Germline values: CDR1 LGHDT, CDR2 YNNKEL (reference sequence). The CDR3 runs to 16 residues. The J segment lost 5 bases and the V segment lost 4 bases, leaving 6 bases of the junction unmatched.

This clone was detected a few times. V gene TRBV5-4 combines with J gene TRBJ2-7, with 7 bases identical to TRBD1. The CDR3 sequence is 14 residues long. Germline loops: CDR1 SGHNT, CDR2 YYREEE (reference sequence). The J segment lost 1 base and the V segment lost 0 bases, leaving 1 base of the junction unmatched. Written as DNA, the CDR3 is TGTGCCAGCAGCTTGGACAGGGGATCCTACGAGCAGTACTTC. This translates into CASSLDRGSYEQYF.

The chain couples TRBV3-1 (or the pseudogene TRBV3-2) to TRBJ1-5; D remains ambiguous. V lost 0 bases to trimming and J lost 7 bases, with 7 bases between them. The CDR3 runs 13 residues. Germline V gene data show CDR1 as LGHDT and CDR2 as YNNKEL (reference sequence). DNA of the CDR3: TGTGCCAGCAGCCAAGATTTCGGGCAGCCCCAGCATTTT. Protein: CASSQDFGQPQHF.

The V gene is TRBV5-6, the J gene TRBJ2-6, with 7 positions matching TRBD1. Germline-derived CDR1 and CDR2 are SGHDT and YYEEEE. Trimming cost V 4 bases and J 0 bases; bases outside gene matches: 7. The CDR3 is 17 amino acids. The CDR3 coding sequence is TGTGCCAGCAGCGCCCGGACAGGCAGCTCTGGGGCCAACGTCCTGACTTTC. Translated, it gives CASSARTGSSGANVLTF.

The genes are TRBV11-2 and TRBJ1-5; D is uncertain. Between the trimmed V and J ends, which lost 0 bases and 4 bases, there was a span of 7 bases. The CDR3 spans 14 residues. The V gene's germline CDR1 is SGHAT and CDR2 FQNNGV. The CDR3 spells CASSLDPGNQPQHF. CDR3 bases: TGTGCCAGCAGCTTAGATCCGGGGAATCAGCCCCAGCATTTT.

The V call is TRBV3-1 (or the pseudogene TRBV3-2), the J call TRBJ1-2; no clear D gene. This CDR3 spans 13 amino acids. CDR1 and CDR2 (germline): LGHDT, YNNKEL (reference sequence). Trimming shortened V by 0 bases and J by 3 bases, and 5 bases separated the two germline ends. CDR3 residues: CASSQDTDYGYTF. As DNA, the CDR3 is TGTGCCAGCAGCCAAGACACAGACTATGGCTACACCTTC.

The V gene is TRBV7-9, the J gene TRBJ1-4; weak D call: TRBD1 (5 bases). Germline V gene lookup returns CDR1 SEHNR and CDR2 FQNEAQ (reference sequence). With 4 bases removed from V and 8 bases from J, the gap between germline ends came to 11 bases. This CDR3 comprises 13 residues. In DNA, the CDR3 is TGTGCCAGCAGCTCCCGTGGGGGGGAAAAACTGTTTTTT. It translates to CASSSRGGEKLFF.

The rearrangement uses TRBV23-1 and TRBJ1-1; D unresolved. TRBV23-1 is noted as an ORF with a role that remains uncertain. V was cut by 8 bases and J by 2 bases, with 12 bases left in between. The length of the CDR3 is 13 residues. Here the CDR3 DNA reads TGCGCCAGCGTGCACAAGATTAACACTGAAGCTTTCTTT. Protein product: CASVHKINTEAFF.

Only a few counts were recorded for this clone. The J gene is TRBJ1-1, the V gene TRBV6-5; TRBD1 is a possible D gene (5 bases). V shed 4 bases and J shed 7 bases, with 10 bases lying between them. This CDR3 has 12 amino acids. The V gene's germline CDR1 is MNHEY and CDR2 SVGAGI. CDR3 nucleotide sequence: TGTGCCAGCAGTTTCCCGACAGTTGAAGCTTTCTTT. The encoded protein is CASSFPTVEAFF.

V gene TRBV29-1 combines with J gene TRBJ1-1; weak D call: TRBD1 (5 bases). CDR1 and CDR2 from the germline V gene are SQVTM and ANQGSEA. The CDR3 sequence is 13 residues long. V lost 5 bases and J lost 4, with 14 bases in between. The CDR3 protein is CSVFPGWSTEAFF. Written as DNA, the CDR3 is TGCAGCGTTTTCCCAGGGTGGAGCACTGAAGCTTTCTTT.

The chain links TRBV3-1 (or the pseudogene TRBV3-2) to TRBJ1-3; D is unresolved. Germline loops: CDR1 LGHDT, CDR2 YNNKEL (reference sequence). CDR3 length equals 15 residues. Trimming took 4 bases from V and 0 from J, leaving 10 bases between them. The CDR3, as DNA: TGTGCCAGCAGCCTCGGCCGGGACTCTGGAAACACCATATATTTT. Encoded protein: CASSLGRDSGNTIYF.

The chain joins TRBV7-2 to TRBJ1-4; D gene ambiguous. V shed 1 base and J shed 5 bases, with 8 bases lying between them. Germline CDR1 and CDR2: SGHTA and FQGNSA. This CDR3 has 14 amino acids. The CDR3 here is CASSLVAENEKLFF. In nucleotides, the CDR3 is TGTGCCAGCAGCTTAGTGGCAGAAAATGAAAAACTGTTTTTT.

V is TRBV27 and J is TRBJ1-1; 7 bases are a match to TRBD1. Germline CDR1 reads MNHEY; CDR2 reads SMNVEV (reference sequence). With 6 bases clipped from V and 1 base from J, the junction kept 8 bases outside the gene matches. The CDR3 contains 15 residues. The CDR3: CASSTRQGENTEAFF. In DNA, the CDR3 is TGTGCCAGCAGCACAAGACAGGGTGAGAACACTGAAGCTTTCTTT.

The V call is TRBV10-1, the J call TRBJ1-1, with TRBD1 matching 7 bases. V dropped 0 bases and J dropped 4; count of bases not matched to a gene: 14. The germline V gene has CDR1 WNHNN and CDR2 SYGVQD (reference sequence). This CDR3 contains 18 residues. CDR3 region: CASSESRTGASVGTEAFF. CDR3 DNA: TGCGCCAGCAGTGAGTCCAGGACAGGAGCCTCTGTTGGCACTGAAGCTTTCTTT.

Note on this clone: Other DNA sequences in the sample encode the same CDR3. This chain links TRBV28 with TRBJ1-4, with 10 bases fitting TRBD1. This CDR3 is built from 15 residues. After removal of 2 bases from V and 8 bases from J, the junction contained 5 bases not matched to a gene. Germline V gene data show CDR1 as MDHEN and CDR2 as SYDVKM. In nucleotides, the CDR3 is TGTGCCAGCAGTTTAGGGGGACAGGGGAACGAAAAACTGTTTTTT. Translation gives CASSLGGQGNEKLFF.

The chain recombines TRBV6-5 with TRBJ1-1, with 8 bases lining up with TRBD1. Looked up from germline, CDR1 is MNHEY and CDR2 is SVGAGI. Trimming removed 8 bases from V and 0 bases from J; junction bases left unmatched: 5. This CDR3 comprises 14 residues. The CDR3 DNA reads TGTGCCAGCGGGCTGGGACAGGTGAACACTGAAGCTTTCTTT. This encodes CASGLGQVNTEAFF.

The chain has TRBV29-1 and TRBJ2-1, with 13 bases fitting TRBD2. V trimming: 4 bases; J trimming: 7 bases; junction bases outside the gene matches: 16. Germline V CDR1 and CDR2: SQVTM, ANQGSEA. The CDR3 is made up of 18 amino acids. The CDR3 is CSVAQLAGGQVGSNEQFF. CDR3 coding DNA: TGCAGCGTTGCCCAACTAGCGGGGGGGCAGGTGGGGAGTAATGAGCAGTTCTTC.

The chain has TRBV19 and TRBJ1-6; TRBD1 might be the D (6 bases). Germline values: CDR1 LNHDA, CDR2 SQIVND (reference sequence). The CDR3 is 16 amino acids. V was shortened by 5 bases and J by 7 bases, with 18 bases between the two germline ends. CDR3 region: CASSATGPFYNSPLHF. The CDR3 DNA is TGTGCCAGTAGTGCAACAGGGCCCTTCTACAATTCACCCCTCCACTTT.

The rearrangement uses TRBV7-2 and TRBJ2-5; TRBD2 matches 8 bases. Germline CDR1 SGHTA, CDR2 FQGNSA. The CDR3 covers 15 residues. Trimming removed 5 bases from V and 2 bases from J; junction bases left unmatched: 7. This CDR3 is CASSPGRGGQETQYF. The CDR3 nucleotides are TGTGCCAGCAGCCCAGGCCGGGGGGGGCAAGAGACCCAGTACTTC.

The chain recombines TRBV6-5 with TRBJ2-7, with a possible D match to TRBD1 (6 bases). V lost 6 bases to trimming and J lost 4 bases, with 13 bases between them. Germline CDR1 and CDR2: MNHEY and SVGAGI. The CDR3 extends over 13 amino acids. In DNA form, the CDR3 reads TGTGCCAGCAGACCCGGACAGAGGTACGAGCAGTACTTC. It translates to CASRPGQRYEQYF.

CDR3 sequence reads: CASSFDRGFSDTQYF. CDR3 in DNA: TGTGCCAGCAGCTTTGACAGGGGGTTCTCAGATACGCAGTATTTT. This sequence joins TRBV11-2 and TRBJ2-3, with 9 bases aligning to TRBD1. The CDR3 sequence is 15 residues long. Germline V gene lookup returns CDR1 SGHAT and CDR2 FQNNGV. Trimming took 3 bases from V and 4 from J; bases not matched to a gene: 5.

The chain couples TRBV5-1 to TRBJ2-7, with TRBD1 as a possible D gene (6 bases). The CDR3 extends over 15 amino acids. V lost 0 bases and J 4 bases, leaving 14 bases between the germline ends. Germline assignment: CDR1 SGHRS and CDR2 YFSETQ. CDR3 in amino acids: CASSLVVGGQYEQYF. As DNA, the CDR3 is TGCGCCAGCAGCTTGGTGGTTGGGGGCCAATACGAGCAGTACTTC.